This TCR beta chain stems from a study of shared clonotypes between healthy human individuals. The CDR3 length is 16 residues. Per the germline V gene, CDR1 is SGDLS and CDR2 is YYNGEE. The V end lost 4 bases, the J end lost 3 bases, and 19 bases lay between the germline ends. The protocol was immunoSEQ multiplex PCR, while the TCRdb copy is restricted to in-frame clones and leaves out a portion. The sample records about 480,000 clones, 75% to 85% being singletons. The chain employs TRBV9 and TRBJ1-1; D not resolved. The TCR was taken from a woman in her thirties or forties in good health. Some clones in this sample may be carry-over from other donors' samples. Sequenced sample: PBMCs. Here the CDR3 DNA reads TGTGCCAGCAGCCCTATGGTTGGGCTCGGTGACACTGAAGCTTTCTTT. Translation: CASSPMVGLGDTEAFF.